This T cell receptor (beta chain) was recorded in a study of blood T cell repertoires in COVID-19. On the study more broadly: Samples of COVID-19 (acute and convalescent) were obtained from the United States, Italy and Spain. T cells, B-cell-depleted T cells, or PBMCs supplied cDNA or gDNA.

The CDR3 has 14 residues. Per germline, CDR1 SGHDN and CDR2 FVKESK. V shed 4 bases and J shed 0 bases, with 10 bases lying between them. Original data processing: Reference gene primer amplification yielded estimated nucleated cell counts. Clones were sequenced by immunoSEQ multiplex PCR, and TCRdb holds only the in-frame ones, with some missing. V and J calls and clone size are given by that table; D and trimming were obtained from the DNA. There are over 85,000 clones in the sample; about 85% occur only once, and 2% to 2.5% lies in the top ten. The receptor comes from a man between 45 and 60 years old with active COVID-19. This chain connects TRBV14 to TRBJ2-7; a weak D match, TRBD1 (6 bases). The sample was peripheral blood. The CDR3: CASSRGPISYEQYF. DNA for the CDR3: TGTGCCAGCAGCCGGGGGCCCATCTCCTACGAGCAGTACTTC.